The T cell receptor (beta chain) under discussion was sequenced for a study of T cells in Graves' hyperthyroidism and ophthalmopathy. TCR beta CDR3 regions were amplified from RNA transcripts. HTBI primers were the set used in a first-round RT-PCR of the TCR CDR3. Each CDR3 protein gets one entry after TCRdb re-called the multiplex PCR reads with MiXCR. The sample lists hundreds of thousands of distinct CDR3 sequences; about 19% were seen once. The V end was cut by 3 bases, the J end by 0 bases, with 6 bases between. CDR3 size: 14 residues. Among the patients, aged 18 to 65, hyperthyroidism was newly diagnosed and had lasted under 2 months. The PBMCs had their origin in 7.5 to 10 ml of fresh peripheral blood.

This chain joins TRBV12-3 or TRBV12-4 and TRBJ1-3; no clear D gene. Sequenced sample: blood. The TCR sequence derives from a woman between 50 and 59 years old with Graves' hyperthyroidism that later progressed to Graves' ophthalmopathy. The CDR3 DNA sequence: TGTGCCAGCAGTTTGGCCCTCTCTGGAAACACCATATATTTT. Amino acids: CASSLALSGNTIYF.